One and the same sample provided the 4 T cell receptor beta chains below, sequenced in a study of T cells in Graves' hyperthyroidism and ophthalmopathy. TCR beta CDR3 region amplification was performed from RNA transcripts. When the TCR CDR3 underwent first-round RT-PCR, the HTBI primer set was used. TCRdb reanalysed the multiplex PCR reads using MiXCR and keeps one entry per CDR3 protein. The sample records approximately 870,000 distinct CDR3 sequences, approximately 40% being singletons. Sequenced: blood. These receptors came from a man younger than 35 with Graves' hyperthyroidism.

This clonotype was observed at least ten times. The chain links TRBV6-4 to TRBJ1-1; no reliable D call. V was cut by 5 bases and J by 4 bases, with 14 bases left in between. This CDR3 comprises 14 residues. Germline-derived CDR1 and CDR2 are MRHNA and SNTAGT. The CDR3, as DNA: TGTGCCAGCAGTCCGACGGCCTCGCCCACTGAAGCTTTCTTT. Its translation is CASSPTASPTEAFF.

This clonotype was detected only a few times. The CDR3 nucleotides read TGTGCCAGCAGCCAAGAAGGGGAGCCCCAGCATTTT. The encoded protein is CASSQEGEPQHF. This chain links TRBV4-2 with TRBJ1-5, with D perhaps TRBD1 (5 bases). V was cut by 0 bases and J by 8 bases, with 5 bases left in between. CDR3 length: 12 amino acids. Germline V gene lookup returns CDR1 LGHNA and CDR2 YNFKEQ.

The chain employs TRBV3-1 and TRBJ2-7; D remains ambiguous. V lost 3 bases, J lost 2 bases, and 11 bases lay in between. The germline gives CDR1 LGHDT, CDR2 YNNKEL (reference sequence). The CDR3 is made up of 14 amino acids. As DNA, the CDR3 is TGTGCCAGCAGCCAGACACCGCCAACCTACGAGCAGTACTTC. It yields the protein CASSQTPPTYEQYF.

The V gene is TRBV4-2, the J gene TRBJ2-7; D is possibly TRBD2 (5 bases). V was clipped by 1 base and J by 7 bases, with 11 bases between them. Germline V CDR1 and CDR2: LGHNA, YNFKEQ. The CDR3 covers 13 residues. The CDR3 loop reads CASSQALALEQYF. The CDR3 DNA sequence: TGTGCCAGCAGCCAAGCCCTAGCTCTTGAGCAGTACTTC.